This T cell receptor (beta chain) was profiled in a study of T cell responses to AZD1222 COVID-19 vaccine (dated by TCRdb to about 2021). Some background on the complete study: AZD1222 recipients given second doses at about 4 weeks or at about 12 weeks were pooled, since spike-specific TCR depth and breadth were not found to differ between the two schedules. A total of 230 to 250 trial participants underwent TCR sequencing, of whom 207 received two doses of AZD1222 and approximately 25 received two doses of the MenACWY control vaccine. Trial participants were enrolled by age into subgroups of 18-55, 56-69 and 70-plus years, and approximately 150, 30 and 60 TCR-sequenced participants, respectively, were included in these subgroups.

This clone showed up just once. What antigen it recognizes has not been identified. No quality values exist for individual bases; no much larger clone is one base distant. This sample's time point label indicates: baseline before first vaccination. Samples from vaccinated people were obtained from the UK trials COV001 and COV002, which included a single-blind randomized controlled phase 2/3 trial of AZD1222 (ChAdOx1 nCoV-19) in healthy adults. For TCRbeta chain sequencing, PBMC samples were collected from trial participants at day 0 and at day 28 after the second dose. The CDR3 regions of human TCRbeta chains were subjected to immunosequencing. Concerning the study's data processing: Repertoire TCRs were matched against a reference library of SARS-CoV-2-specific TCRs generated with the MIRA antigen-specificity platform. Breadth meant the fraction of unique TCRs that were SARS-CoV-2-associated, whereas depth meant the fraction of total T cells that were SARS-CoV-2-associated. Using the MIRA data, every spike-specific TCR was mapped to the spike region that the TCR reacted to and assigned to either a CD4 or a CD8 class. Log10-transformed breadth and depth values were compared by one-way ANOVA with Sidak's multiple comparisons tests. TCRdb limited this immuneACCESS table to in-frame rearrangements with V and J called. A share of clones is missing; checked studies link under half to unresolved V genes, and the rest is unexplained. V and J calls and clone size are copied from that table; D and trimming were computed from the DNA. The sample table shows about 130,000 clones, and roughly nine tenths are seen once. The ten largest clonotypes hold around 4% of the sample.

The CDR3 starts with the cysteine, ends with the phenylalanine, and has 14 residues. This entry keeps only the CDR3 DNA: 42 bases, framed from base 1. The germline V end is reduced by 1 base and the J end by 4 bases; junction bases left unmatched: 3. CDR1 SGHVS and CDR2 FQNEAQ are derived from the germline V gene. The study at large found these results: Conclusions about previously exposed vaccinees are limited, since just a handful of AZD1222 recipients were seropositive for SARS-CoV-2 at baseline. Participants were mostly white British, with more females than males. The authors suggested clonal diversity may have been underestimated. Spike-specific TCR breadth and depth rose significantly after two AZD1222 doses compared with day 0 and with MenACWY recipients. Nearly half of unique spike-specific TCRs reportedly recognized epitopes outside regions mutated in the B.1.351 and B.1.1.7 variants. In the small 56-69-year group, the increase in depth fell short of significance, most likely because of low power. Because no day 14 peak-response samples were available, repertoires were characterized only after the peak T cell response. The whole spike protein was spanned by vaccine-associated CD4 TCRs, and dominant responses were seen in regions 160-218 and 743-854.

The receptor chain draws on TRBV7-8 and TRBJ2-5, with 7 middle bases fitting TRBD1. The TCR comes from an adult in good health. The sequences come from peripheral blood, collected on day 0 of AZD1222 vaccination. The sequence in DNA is TGTGCCAGCAGCTTAGTAGGGGGCTCAGAGACCCAGTACTTC. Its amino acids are CASSLVGGSETQYF.